The 13 T cell receptor beta chains presented below share a single source sample, sequenced in a study of identical twins. MiXCR, applied by TCRdb to the 5' RACE reads, yields one record per CDR3 protein. Of under 900,000 distinct CDR3 sequences in the sample, roughly 18% are singletons; the top ten hold around 14%. These records were also assigned to another study, of T cells expressing NK-cell markers.

The sample taken for sequencing was PBMCs. Receptors were obtained from a woman younger than 30 in good health.

V and J are TRBV12-3 or TRBV12-4 and TRBJ1-1; tentatively, D is TRBD1 (6 bases). This CDR3 has 15 residues. Between the trimmed V and J ends, which lost 4 bases and 3 bases, there was a span of 15 bases. The CDR3 DNA reads TGTGCCAGCAGTTATTTACGGCCAGGGGACACTGAAGCTTTCTTT. Amino acids: CASSYLRPGDTEAFF.

This clonotype was detected a few times. The CDR3 nucleotides are TGTGCCAGCAGCCCGGGGGGGAAAGGGACTAGCGGGAGAGAGTACGAGCAGTACTTC. Its translation: CASSPGGKGTSGREYEQYF. The chain uses TRBV11-1 and TRBJ2-7; 14 bases agree with TRBD2. CDR3 length equals 19 residues. The V segment lost 5 bases and the J segment 4 bases; nucleotides outside the gene matches: 16. In germline, CDR1 is SGHAT, CDR2 FQDESV (reference sequence).

J is TRBJ2-1 and V is TRBV12-3 or TRBV12-4; the match to TRBD2 covers 11 bases. The trim removed 6 bases at V and 5 bases at J, leaving 6 bases unmatched. This CDR3 comprises 15 residues. CDR3 residues: CASSRSGRGHNEQFF. The DNA for the CDR3 is TGTGCCAGCAGCCGTAGCGGGAGGGGCCACAATGAGCAGTTCTTC.

The sample holds one count of this clonotype. CDR3 in amino acids: CASSQGSRGEQFF. The CDR3, as DNA: TGTGCCAGCAGCCAAGGGTCCCGGGGTGAGCAGTTCTTC. The V and J genes are TRBV3-1 and TRBJ2-1, with a possible D match to TRBD2 (5 bases). CDR1 LGHDT and CDR2 YNNKEL come from the germline V gene (reference sequence). The V gene lost 1 base and the J gene lost 9 bases, with 10 bases spanning the gap. CDR3 size: 13 residues.

The chain has TRBV30 and TRBJ2-1, with TRBD2 matching over 11 bases. The CDR3 is 15 amino acids. CDR1 is GTSNPN, CDR2 SVGIG, per germline (reference sequence). With 3 bases clipped from V and 4 bases from J, the junction kept 5 bases outside the gene matches. DNA of the CDR3: TGTGCCTGGAGGATAACTAGCGGGGGTTACAATGAGCAGTTCTTC. Its protein is CAWRITSGGYNEQFF.

This clonotype has only a few counts. CDR3 sequence (DNA): TGTGCCAGCAGCTCAGCAGGGTTCTCCTACAATGAGCAGTTCTTC. Encoded protein: CASSSAGFSYNEQFF. The chain carries TRBV6-1 and TRBJ2-1; possibly TRBD1 for D (5 bases). Per germline, CDR1 MNHNS and CDR2 SASEGT. This CDR3 region has 15 residues. Between the trimmed V and J ends, which lost 6 bases and 0 bases, there was a span of 12 bases.

V is TRBV10-1 and J is TRBJ2-1; 9 nucleotides match TRBD2. V trimming: 10 bases; J trimming: 2 bases; junction bases outside the gene matches: 15. CDR3 length: 17 residues. Germline V gene lookup returns CDR1 WNHNN and CDR2 SYGVQD (reference sequence). The CDR3 bases are TGCGCCACCCCTAATAGGTTAGCGGGGGCCACCTACAATGAGCAGTTCTTC. Translating it yields CATPNRLAGATYNEQFF.

This clonotype appeared a few times. This chain links TRBV12-3 or TRBV12-4 with TRBJ1-1; D is perhaps TRBD1 (5 bases). This CDR3 has 15 residues. V lost 4 bases and J lost 3, with 15 bases in between. DNA for the CDR3: TGTGCCAGCAGTTCCTATTCAGGGTTAGACACTGAAGCTTTCTTT. Protein sequence: CASSSYSGLDTEAFF.

The genes are TRBV20-1 and TRBJ2-7; TRBD1 agrees at 9 bases. J gave up 3 bases and V 5 bases, and 2 bases lay outside the gene matches. The CDR3 is 12 residues long. Germline values: CDR1 DFQATT, CDR2 SNEGSKA (reference sequence). This CDR3 is CSAGTGYYEQYF. CDR3 DNA: TGCAGTGCTGGGACAGGGTACTACGAGCAGTACTTC.

J is TRBJ2-7 and V is TRBV7-3, with D tentatively TRBD1 (6 bases). V was clipped by 2 bases and J by 3 bases, with 14 bases between them. CDR3 size: 15 residues. The germline gives CDR1 SGHTA, CDR2 FQGTGA. The CDR3 DNA sequence: TGTGCCAGCAGCTTAGCCTACGGACAGAACTACGAGCAGTACTTC. It is translated as CASSLAYGQNYEQYF.

The chain has TRBV27 and TRBJ2-2, with TRBD2 identical over 8 bases. The trim removed 5 bases at V and 7 bases at J, leaving 6 bases unmatched. The CDR3 has 14 amino acids. The germline gives CDR1 MNHEY, CDR2 SMNVEV (reference sequence). The CDR3 protein is CASSRQRESGELFF. The CDR3 coding sequence is TGTGCCAGCAGTCGCCAGCGGGAGAGCGGGGAGCTGTTTTTT.

This clonotype has more than one count but fewer than ten. The chain combines TRBV5-1 with TRBJ1-2, with TRBD1 identical over 7 bases. The V gene's germline CDR1 is SGHRS and CDR2 YFSETQ. The V gene end was trimmed by 2 bases and the J gene end by 6 bases; junction bases not matched to a gene: 4. The CDR3 totals 13 residues. The CDR3 loop is CASSFGQGDGYTF. The CDR3 region has the DNA TGCGCCAGCAGCTTCGGGCAGGGGGATGGCTACACCTTC.

This clonotype was seen only a few times. The chain uses TRBV6-1 and TRBJ2-5, with TRBD1 matching 8 bases. CDR1 is MNHNS and CDR2 is SASEGT in the germline V gene. The CDR3 has 15 residues. V was pared by 5 bases and J by 4 bases, with 9 bases of the junction left unmatched. CDR3 nucleotides: TGTGCCAGCAGTCCCCTGGACAGGGCGGTAGAGACCCAGTACTTC. Protein: CASSPLDRAVETQYF.